These 32 T cell receptor beta chains were sequenced from one sample in a study of cytomegalovirus exposure and HLA in healthy donors. Researchers ran the PCR with 60 Vbeta and 13 Jbeta primers. TCRdb keeps only in-frame clones here, not all; method: immunoSEQ multiplex PCR. The data contain some 160,000 clones, roughly 78% of them singletons. What was sequenced was PBMCs. The receptors come from a woman between 40 and 50 years old in good health and CMV-seronegative.

The chain uses TRBV4-3 and TRBJ2-3; D remains ambiguous. Germline CDR1 LGHNA, CDR2 YSLEER. The CDR3 is 14 amino acids. The ends were cut back, 4 bases at V and 1 base at J, with 9 bases in the middle. DNA of the CDR3: TGCGCCAGCAGCCTCGCGCTGGGCACAGATACGCAGTATTTT. Encoded protein: CASSLALGTDTQYF.

The rearrangement links TRBV5-1 to TRBJ2-7; 8 positions agree with TRBD2. The CDR3 contains 16 residues. Germline lookup yields CDR1 SGHRS and CDR2 YFSETQ. V shed 0 bases and J 5 bases; nucleotides not matched to a gene: 10. In nucleotides, the CDR3 is TGCGCCAGCAGCTTGGTAGCCAGCGGGAGTGGGGACGAGCAGTACTTC. Translation gives CASSLVASGSGDEQYF.

The gene calls are TRBV9 and TRBJ2-2, with TRBD2 identical over 13 bases. Germline CDR1 reads SGDLS; CDR2 reads YYNGEE. The CDR3 has 20 amino acids. Unmatched junction bases numbered 12, after V lost 0 bases and J lost 4 bases. CDR3 sequence: CASSVATITSGGAGTGELFF. DNA for the CDR3: TGTGCCAGCAGCGTAGCTACGATAACTAGCGGGGGGGCGGGCACCGGGGAGCTGTTTTTT.

The chain has TRBV27 and TRBJ2-5; 9 nucleotides line up with TRBD2. Near its end, the DNA agrees better with TRBJ2-7, so the J call may be wrong. This CDR3 contains 16 residues. Germline CDR1 and CDR2: MNHEY and SMNVEV (reference sequence). CDR3 DNA: TGTGCCAGCAGTTCCTTACTAGCGGGTCCCCCCTACGAGCAGTACTTC. Amino acid sequence: CASSSLLAGPPYEQYF.

The V call is TRBV2, the J call TRBJ2-1; D is possibly TRBD2 (5 bases). The CDR3 runs 14 residues. Germline values: CDR1 SNHLY, CDR2 FYNNEI. The V end lost 6 bases, the J end lost 1 base, and 10 bases lay between the germline ends. This CDR3 reads CASRVRGSYNEQFF. The CDR3 bases are TGTGCCAGCAGGGTCCGGGGTTCCTACAATGAGCAGTTCTTC.

The chain employs TRBV28 and TRBJ2-6, with TRBD1 matching 11 bases. Germline trimming cut 5 bases from V and 2 bases from J; bases unmatched to any gene: 8. Germline-derived CDR1 and CDR2 are MDHEN and SYDVKM. The CDR3 spans 18 residues. Written as DNA, the CDR3 is TGTGCCAGCAGTGTGGCGGGACAGGGGGACCCTGGGGCCAACGTCCTGACTTTC. Translated, it gives CASSVAGQGDPGANVLTF.

V is TRBV6-1 and J is TRBJ2-1, with 10 bases matching TRBD2. The junction had 8 bases not matched to a gene; V was cut back by 4 bases and J by 8 bases. The V gene's germline CDR1 is MNHNS and CDR2 SASEGT. The CDR3 loop spans 15 amino acids. The CDR3 protein is CASSGLAGAVDEQFF. The DNA of the CDR3 is TGTGCCAGCAGTGGCCTAGCGGGGGCAGTGGATGAGCAGTTCTTC.

This sequence joins TRBV7-8 and TRBJ2-7; D perhaps matches TRBD2 (7 bases). The CDR3 is 15 residues long. Trimming removed 2 bases at V and 7 bases at J, with 18 bases between. Germline V CDR1 and CDR2: SGHVS, FQNEAQ. The CDR3 loop is CASSLLGGGPREQYF. DNA for the CDR3: TGTGCCAGCAGCTTATTAGGGGGAGGGCCGCGGGAGCAGTACTTC.

The chain recombines TRBV7-2 with TRBJ1-2; 9 bases match TRBD1. Germline-derived CDR1 and CDR2 are SGHTA and FQGNSA. CDR3 length equals 17 residues. With 2 bases clipped from V and 1 base from J, the junction kept 8 bases outside the gene matches. The CDR3 sequence is CASSLSGTGTINYGYTF. The CDR3 DNA sequence: TGTGCCAGCAGCTTATCCGGGACAGGGACGATTAACTATGGCTACACCTTC.

The gene calls are TRBV19 and TRBJ2-7, with 11 bases that match TRBD2. Germline-derived CDR1 and CDR2 are LNHDA and SQIVND (reference sequence). The CDR3 loop spans 16 amino acids. The V segment lost 5 bases and the J segment 7 bases; nucleotides outside the gene matches: 13. Here the CDR3 reads CASSLTLSGGAWEQYF. CDR3 nucleotides: TGTGCCAGTAGTCTAACCCTTAGCGGGGGGGCCTGGGAGCAGTACTTC.

This clone was observed a few times. The chain is built from TRBV11-2 and TRBJ2-1; 10 bases fit TRBD2. The CDR3 has 15 amino acids. CDR1 and CDR2 (germline): SGHAT, FQNNGV. After removal of 4 bases from V and 7 bases from J, the junction contained 7 bases not matched to a gene. The CDR3 DNA follows: TGTGCCAGCAGCTCCGGGACTAGCGATTTGAATGAGCAGTTCTTC. Protein sequence: CASSSGTSDLNEQFF.

This chain links TRBV27 with TRBJ2-7; D is perhaps TRBD1 (7 bases). V was clipped by 6 bases and J by 3 bases, with 21 bases between them. From germline, CDR1 is MNHEY and CDR2 SMNVEV (reference sequence). The CDR3 spans 16 residues. The CDR3: CASSLVPGQTSYEQYF. The CDR3 DNA sequence: TGTGCCAGCAGCCTGGTCCCGGGACAGACTAGCTACGAGCAGTACTTC.

A note on this clone: The sample has other DNA sequences that encode this CDR3 too. The chain is built from TRBV6-4 and TRBJ1-1, with unresolved D. Trimming took off 0 bases at V and 11 bases at J, with 13 bases between the two ends. The V gene's germline CDR1 is MRHNA and CDR2 SNTAGT. The CDR3 has 13 amino acids. CDR3 sequence reads: CASSDSWPGRAFF. CDR3 bases: TGTGCCAGCAGTGACTCGTGGCCTGGGAGGGCTTTCTTT.

The chain employs TRBV13 and TRBJ2-1, with 8 bases fitting TRBD2. This CDR3 comprises 17 residues. V gave up 5 bases and J gave up 2 bases; unmatched junction bases: 11. Germline CDR1 and CDR2: PRHDT and FYEKMQ (reference sequence). In DNA form, the CDR3 reads TGTGCCAGCAGCCGGATTACGGGGGGGTTGACCTACAATGAGCAGTTCTTC. Translated: CASSRITGGLTYNEQFF. Complete variable domain (other parts from reference TRBV13 and TRBJ2-1): AAGVIQSPRHLIKEKRETATLKCYPIPRHDTVYWYQQGPGQDPQFLISFYEKMQSDKGSIPDRFSAQQFSDYHSELNMSSLELGDSALYFCASSRITGGLTYNEQFFGPGTRLTVL.

The CDR3 is CASSWAPLQKETQYF. The CDR3 DNA reads TGCGCCAGCAGCTGGGCCCCCTTACAGAAAGAGACCCAGTACTTC. The chain links TRBV5-1 to TRBJ2-5, with no clear D. The CDR3 has 15 amino acids. Germline CDR1 and CDR2: SGHRS and YFSETQ. Trimming stripped 3 bases from V and 3 bases from J, with 15 bases between.

The rearrangement links TRBV6-6 to TRBJ1-1, with D unresolved. Germline V lookup: CDR1 MNHNY, CDR2 SVGAGI (reference sequence). The CDR3 length is 13 residues. The V end lost 4 bases, the J end lost 1 base, and 7 bases lay between the germline ends. CDR3 amino acids: CASSSGTNTEAFF. CDR3 DNA: TGTGCCAGCAGTTCAGGTACGAACACTGAAGCTTTCTTT.

The chain joins TRBV28 to TRBJ1-4; D uncertain. From germline, CDR1 is MDHEN and CDR2 SYDVKM. V lost 4 bases to trimming and J lost 1 base, with 7 bases between them. CDR3 length equals 14 residues. CDR3 loop: CASSSGETNEKLFF. The DNA for the CDR3 is TGTGCCAGCAGTTCGGGTGAAACTAATGAAAAACTGTTTTTT.

The V gene is TRBV5-1, the J gene TRBJ1-6; D is possibly TRBD1 (6 bases). Germline V gives CDR1 SGHRS, CDR2 YFSETQ. Trimming removed 5 bases at V and 0 bases at J, with 27 bases between. The length of the CDR3 is 21 residues. CDR3 protein: CASSLRSRTARPSSYNSPLHF. The CDR3 DNA sequence: TGCGCCAGCAGTTTGAGATCTCGGACAGCCCGACCGAGCTCCTATAATTCACCCCTCCACTTT.

The gene calls are TRBV5-1 and TRBJ2-5, with 7 nucleotides matching TRBD2. Gene TRBJ2-7 matches the end of the DNA better, so the J call may be wrong. Germline V lookup: CDR1 SGHRS, CDR2 YFSETQ. This CDR3 has 15 amino acids. In nucleotides, the CDR3 is TGCGCCAGCAGCTTGGTTACTAGCGCTCGGTACGAGCAGTACTTC. This encodes CASSLVTSARYEQYF.

This chain links TRBV5-6 with TRBJ2-5; perhaps TRBD1 as D (5 bases). CDR1 is SGHDT, CDR2 YYEEEE, per germline. Between the trimmed V and J ends, which lost 7 bases and 4 bases, there was a span of 17 bases. The CDR3 extends over 14 amino acids. The CDR3: CASGPSAGRETQYF. In nucleotides, the CDR3 is TGTGCCAGCGGACCCTCGGCAGGGCGAGAGACCCAGTACTTC.

The CDR3 loop reads CASSPQGQGATDTQYF. The CDR3, as DNA: TGTGCCAGCAGCCCCCAGGGACAGGGGGCAACAGATACGCAGTATTTT. This chain uses TRBV4-2 with TRBJ2-3; 12 positions agree with TRBD1. V dropped 4 bases and J dropped 3; count of bases not matched to a gene: 5. CDR3 length equals 16 residues. In germline, CDR1 is LGHNA, CDR2 YNFKEQ.

This clone was counted once. The J gene is TRBJ1-2, the V gene TRBV10-3; D is unclear. The germline V and J ends were trimmed by 10 bases and 8 bases, with 20 bases remaining between them. CDR3 size: 13 residues. Germline V gene sequence: CDR1 ENHRY, CDR2 SYGVKD. The CDR3 here is CATGMGSSEGYTF. DNA of the CDR3: TGTGCCACCGGGATGGGGAGCTCGGAAGGCTACACCTTC.

The rearrangement uses TRBV5-4 and TRBJ2-7; 7 bases match TRBD2. Germline values: CDR1 SGHNT, CDR2 YYREEE (reference sequence). Trimming removed 0 bases from V and 3 bases from J; junction bases left unmatched: 6. CDR3 length: 15 amino acids. The chain's CDR3 is CASSLGGGTDYEQYF. As DNA, the CDR3 is TGTGCCAGCAGCTTGGGGGGAGGGACCGACTACGAGCAGTACTTC. The full variable domain, completed using reference TRBV5-4 and TRBJ2-7, is ETGVTQSPTHLIKTRGQQVTLRCSSQSGHNTVSWYQQALGQGPQFIFQYYREEENGRGNFPPRFSGLQFPNYSSELNVNALELDDSALYLCASSLGGGTDYEQYFGPGTRLTVT.

This chain links TRBV6-1 with TRBJ2-5; D not certain. CDR1 is MNHNS and CDR2 is SASEGT in the germline V gene. This CDR3 comprises 14 residues. V lost 0 bases to trimming and J lost 9 bases, with 14 bases between them. CDR3: CASSEAHPSRAQYF. CDR3 sequence (DNA): TGTGCCAGCAGTGAAGCGCATCCGAGTCGGGCCCAGTACTTC.

This CDR3 is CASSEGTAYYEQYF. In DNA form, the CDR3 reads TGTGCCAGCAGTGAAGGGACAGCCTACTACGAGCAGTACTTC. The chain has TRBV2 and TRBJ2-7; D may be TRBD1 (6 bases). Germline CDR1 SNHLY, CDR2 FYNNEI. CDR3 size: 14 residues. Trimming removed 1 base from V and 3 bases from J, with 10 bases in between.

Concerning this clone itself: Sequence at one end of the junction differs from germline and may be a read error. This rearrangement joins TRBV7-9 to TRBJ2-3; 9 nucleotides align to TRBD2. CDR1 is SEHNR, CDR2 FQNEAQ, per germline (reference sequence). CDR3 length: 18 residues. CDR3 in amino acids: CSSSLALPNSGSADTQYF. The CDR3, as DNA: TGTTCCAGCAGCTTAGCCCTCCCAAATAGCGGGAGTGCTGATACGCAGTATTTT.

This clone was recorded a few times. This chain connects TRBV7-2 to TRBJ1-1, with unresolved D. The germline CDR1 and CDR2 sequences are SGHTA and FQGNSA. Trimming removed 2 bases from V and 4 bases from J, with 11 bases in between. The CDR3 loop spans 14 amino acids. The chain's CDR3 is CASSLMRFGTEAFF. The CDR3, as DNA: TGTGCCAGCAGCTTAATGAGGTTTGGCACTGAAGCTTTCTTT.

V gene TRBV2 combines with J gene TRBJ1-4; D is possibly TRBD1 (5 bases). From germline, CDR1 is SNHLY and CDR2 FYNNEI. V lost 6 bases to trimming and J lost 0 bases, with 11 bases between them. This CDR3 is built from 15 residues. CDR3 DNA sequence: TGTGCCAGCAGGGGGGACTTGGCAACTAATGAAAAACTGTTTTTT. Translation gives CASRGDLATNEKLFF.

This sequence joins TRBV15 and TRBJ2-2; perhaps TRBD2 as D (6 bases). The V end lost 0 bases, the J end lost 1 base, and 15 bases lay between the germline ends. Germline CDR1 and CDR2: LNHNV and YYDKDF (reference sequence). The CDR3 runs to 18 residues. CDR3 coding DNA: TGTGCCACCAGCAGAGATACGGGGTGGCGGGAGAACACCGGGGAGCTGTTTTTT. Protein: CATSRDTGWRENTGELFF.

The chain couples TRBV4-1 to TRBJ1-2, with D possibly being TRBD1 (5 bases). The CDR3 length is 11 residues. The germline V gene has CDR1 MGHRA and CDR2 YSYEKL. The V end was cut by 5 bases, the J end by 8 bases, with 9 bases between. CDR3 in DNA: TGCGCCAGCAGCAAGGAGGGGGGCTACACCTTC. It encodes CASSKEGGYTF.

CDR3 amino acids: CASSQAGLAGEQYF. DNA for the CDR3: TGTGCCAGCAGCCAAGCGGGACTAGCGGGCGAGCAGTACTTC. The chain has TRBV14 and TRBJ2-7; 12 positions agree with TRBD2. CDR1 is SGHDN and CDR2 is FVKESK in the germline V gene. Trimming removed 1 base from V and 6 bases from J; junction bases left unmatched: 1. The CDR3 has 14 amino acids. Full variable domain (outside the CDR3, taken from reference TRBV14 and TRBJ2-7): EAGVTQFPSHSVIEKGQTVTLRCDPISGHDNLYWYRRVMGKEIKFLLHFVKESKQDESGMPNNRFLAERTGGTYSTLKVQPAELEDSGVYFCASSQAGLAGEQYFGPGTRLTVT.

The V gene is TRBV5-4, the J gene TRBJ1-2; 8 bases fit TRBD1. The germline V gene has CDR1 SGHNT and CDR2 YYREEE (reference sequence). V lost 0 bases and J lost 9; bases outside the gene matches: 13. This CDR3 spans 16 amino acids. The CDR3 DNA reads TGTGCCAGCAGCTTGGTGGGACAGGACGCTTTCGGGAGCTACACCTTC. Translating it yields CASSLVGQDAFGSYTF.